This T cell receptor beta chain was documented in a study of blood T cell repertoires in COVID-19. Study details: Some COVID-19 samples were acute and others convalescent; all came from the United States, Italy and Spain. Nucleic acid was either cDNA or gDNA, and it came from T cells, B-cell-depleted T cells, or PBMCs.

In the original workflow: From reference gene primer amplification, estimates of nucleated cell counts were derived. Assay used: immunoSEQ multiplex PCR; TCRdb lists only in-frame clones, some missing. V, J and clone size were drawn from that table, and D and trimming were deduced from the DNA. The sample lists roughly 120,000 clones, 85% to 90% occurring once. Germline V gene sequence: CDR1 MNHEY, CDR2 SVGEGT. The V end was cut by 6 bases, the J end by 5 bases, with 15 bases between. The CDR3 contains 14 residues. This TCR was recovered from a woman in her 70s with acute or convalescent COVID-19. Sequenced sample: peripheral blood. The V call is TRBV6-2 or TRBV6-3, the J call TRBJ2-3; weak D call: TRBD2 (6 bases). CDR3 residues: CASSWSRGRDTQYF. The CDR3 DNA follows: TGTGCCAGCAGCTGGTCTCGGGGGAGAGATACGCAGTATTTT.